The clone carrying this TCR beta chain appeared a few times. Its target is unknown. The record originates from a study of identical twins. Study-level points and caveats: Models, which agreed with sharing between unrelated individuals, nonetheless underestimated the out-of-frame TCR alpha sharing seen in monozygotic twins. Cross-sectional statistical analysis, not tracking of the same donors, underpinned the conclusions. In zero-insertion analyses, partial confounding could arise from invariant MAIT and iNKT cells. In beta out-of-frame sequences, the excess sharing between twins was weaker.

TCRdb reprocessed the 5' RACE reads with MiXCR, giving one entry per CDR3 protein. The profile shows a few hundred thousand distinct CDR3 sequences, about 8% of them singletons. Trimming removed 4 bases from V and 1 base from J; junction bases left unmatched: 10. The CDR3 extends over 17 amino acids. The same specimen was also included in a second study, on yellow fever vaccine responses in identical twins.

The V and J genes are TRBV12-3 or TRBV12-4 and TRBJ2-1; TRBD1 agrees at 7 bases. This sequence was found in a woman under 30 in good health. Sequencing was carried out using CD8+ T cells sorted from blood. The CDR3 reads CASSSPEGARSYNEQFF. The CDR3, as DNA: TGTGCCAGCAGTTCCCCCGAGGGGGCTCGGTCCTACAATGAGCAGTTCTTC.